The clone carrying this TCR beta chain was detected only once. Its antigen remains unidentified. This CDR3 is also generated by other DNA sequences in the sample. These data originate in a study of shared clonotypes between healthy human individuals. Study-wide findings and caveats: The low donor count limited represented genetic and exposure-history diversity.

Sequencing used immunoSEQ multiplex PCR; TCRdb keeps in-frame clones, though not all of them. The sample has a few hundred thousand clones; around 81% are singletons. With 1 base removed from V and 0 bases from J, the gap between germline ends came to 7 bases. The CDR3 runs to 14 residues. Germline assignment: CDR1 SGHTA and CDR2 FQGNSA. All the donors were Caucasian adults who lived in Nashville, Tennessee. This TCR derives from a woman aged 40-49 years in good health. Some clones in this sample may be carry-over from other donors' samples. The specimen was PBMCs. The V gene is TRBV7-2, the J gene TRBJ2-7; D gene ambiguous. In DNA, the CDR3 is TGTGCCAGCAGCTTAGATGGTAACTCCTACGAGCAGTACTTC. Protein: CASSLDGNSYEQYF.